Listed below are T cell receptor beta chains from one sample, sequenced in a study of T cells in narcolepsy. TCRdb's copy holds only in-frame clones and misses some; the assay was immunoSEQ multiplex PCR. The sample lists over 15,000 clones, roughly 85% seen once, with 30% to 45% in the top ten. The specimen sequenced was memory (CD45RA-) CD4+ T cells from blood. These receptors all stem from a human donor in good health. The CDR3 runs from the conserved cysteine through the conserved F or W. The D gene is left open where the match is weak. Clone size is not always given. Where it is, it says once, few, many or a class for expanded clones.

NA,TRBV6-1,TRBD1,14,TRBJ1-2,CASANSGGASGYTF,TGTGCCAGCGCGAACTCAGGGGGCGCGAGCGGCTACACCTTC
NA,TRBV7-5,NA,13,TRBJ2-2,CVRSLGGSGELFF,TGTGTCAGAAGCTTAGGGGGGTCCGGGGAGCTGTTTTTT
once,TRBV7-9,TRBD1,14,TRBJ1-1,CASSFRDRNTEAFF,TGTGCCAGCAGCTTTCGGGACAGGAACACTGAAGCTTTCTTT
NA,TRBV7-9,TRBD1,14,TRBJ1-1,CASSPNRGHTEAFF,TGTGCCAGCAGCCCCAACAGGGGGCACACTGAAGCTTTCTTT
NA,TRBV7-2,TRBD1,13,TRBJ1-6,CASSSTGYSPLHF,TGTGCCAGCAGCTCGACAGGGTATTCACCCCTCCACTTT
few,TRBV6-1,NA,16,TRBJ2-2,CASSEAVRLRAGELFF,TGTGCCAGCAGTGAAGCGGTCCGGTTAAGGGCCGGGGAGCTGTTTTTT
NA,TRBV18,TRBD2,15,TRBJ2-5,CASSPPTSREETQYF,TGTGCCAGCTCACCACCGACTAGCCGAGAAGAGACCCAGTACTTC
NA,TRBV6-1,NA,13,TRBJ2-3,CASSPETGPRAYF,TGTGCCAGCAGTCCCGAAACCGGGCCCCGCGCGTATTTT
NA,TRBV18,TRBD2,16,TRBJ2-1,CASSIREGLVGNEQFF,TGTGCCAGCTCTATCCGAGAGGGACTAGTTGGCAATGAGCAGTTCTTC
once,TRBV29-1,NA,12,TRBJ2-1,CSVSQSRNEQFF,TGCAGCGTCTCCCAGAGTAGGAATGAGCAGTTCTTC
NA,TRBV12-5,NA,18,TRBJ2-6,CASGLVPDGSSGANVLTF,TGTGCTAGTGGTTTGGTACCGGACGGCAGCTCTGGGGCCAACGTCCTGACTTTC
once,TRBV2,NA,12,TRBJ2-2,CASSEWPGELFF,TGTGCCAGCAGTGAATGGCCCGGGGAGCTGTTTTTT
once,TRBV7-2,TRBD2,18,TRBJ2-2,CASSLVAGVFRSTGELFF,TGTGCCAGCAGCTTGGTAGCGGGAGTCTTTAGGAGCACCGGGGAGCTGTTTTTT
once,TRBV5-4,NA,16,TRBJ2-5,CASSGGGGDSQETQYF,TGTGCCAGCAGCGGGGGAGGTGGGGACAGCCAAGAGACCCAGTACTTC
few,TRBV4-1,NA,15,TRBJ1-1,CASSQEVQGRTEAFF,TGCGCCAGCAGCCAAGAAGTCCAGGGACGGACTGAAGCTTTCTTT
NA,TRBV5-6,TRBD1,17,TRBJ1-6,CASSVATGSDGTSPLHF,TGTGCCAGCAGCGTCGCGACAGGGTCAGATGGTACGTCACCCCTCCACTTT
NA,TRBV23-1,TRBD1,13,TRBJ2-7,CASSHQTGGEQYF,TGCGCCAGCAGTCATCAAACAGGGGGCGAGCAGTACTTC
NA,TRBV2,NA,17,TRBJ2-3,CASKGLATQPRPDTQYF,TGTGCCAGCAAGGGACTGGCAACGCAACCTCGACCAGATACGCAGTATTTT
NA,TRBV10-1,NA,13,TRBJ2-1,CASSDPPGYEQFF,TGCGCCAGCAGTGATCCCCCTGGTTATGAGCAGTTCTTC
few,TRBV6-1,NA,14,TRBJ1-2,CASSERGASYGYTF,TGTGCCAGCAGTGAAAGGGGGGCGAGCTATGGCTACACCTTC
NA,TRBV25-1,NA,15,TRBJ1-3,CASSEGVVAGNTIYF,TGTGCCAGCAGTGAAGGTGTTGTCGCTGGAAACACCATATATTTT
NA,TRBV6-1,TRBD1,14,TRBJ2-2,CASRRTGNTGELFF,TGTGCCAGCAGACGGACAGGGAACACCGGGGAGCTGTTTTTT
NA,TRBV5-1,NA,12,TRBJ1-3,CARMLSGNTIYF,TGCGCCAGAATGTTGTCTGGAAACACCATATATTTT
NA,TRBV19,NA,15,TRBJ1-1,CASSISPGQNTEAFF,TGTGCCAGTAGTATATCCCCGGGACAGAACACTGAAGCTTTCTTT
NA,TRBV27,NA,15,TRBJ2-7,CASSFNRDATYEQYF,TGTGCCAGCAGTTTTAACCGGGACGCGACCTACGAGCAGTACTTC
NA,TRBV2,NA,13,TRBJ1-5,CASSIGFVEPQHF,TGTGCCAGCAGCATTGGGTTCGTCGAGCCCCAGCATTTT
NA,TRBV27,NA,14,TRBJ1-2,CASSLFRAGPGYTF,TGTGCCAGCAGTTTATTTAGAGCAGGGCCTGGCTACACCTTC
NA,TRBV6-4,TRBD2,15,TRBJ2-5,CASSEGTSPTETQYF,TGTGCCAGCAGTGAGGGGACTAGCCCTACGGAGACCCAGTACTTC
NA,TRBV7-9,NA,17,TRBJ2-2,CASSLKRGHPNTGELFF,TGTGCCAGCAGCTTGAAGAGGGGACACCCGAACACCGGGGAGCTGTTTTTT
NA,TRBV7-9,NA,12,TRBJ1-4,CASSLVLEKLFF,TGTGCCAGCAGCTTAGTCCTGGAAAAACTGTTTTTT
few,TRBV29-1,TRBD2,14,TRBJ2-7,CSCLGAGGIYEQYF,TGCAGCTGCCTGGGTGCGGGAGGGATCTACGAGCAGTACTTC
NA,TRBV7-2,TRBD1,15,TRBJ2-4,CASSFLDRGKNIQYF,TGTGCCAGCAGCTTTCTCGACAGGGGCAAAAACATTCAGTACTTC
NA,TRBV5-1,TRBD1,14,TRBJ2-7,CASSAGQGVNEQYF,TGCGCCAGCAGCGCGGGACAGGGGGTCAACGAGCAGTACTTC
NA,TRBV6-1,TRBD1,15,TRBJ2-5,CASSKERTGQETQYF,TGTGCCAGCAGCAAAGAACGGACAGGACAAGAGACCCAGTACTTC
NA,TRBV6-5,NA,13,TRBJ2-5,CASSYSTRETQYF,TGTGCCAGCAGTTACTCCACCAGGGAGACCCAGTACTTC
NA,TRBV2,NA,14,TRBJ2-2,CASKGASGTGELFF,TGTGCCAGCAAGGGGGCTAGCGGGACCGGGGAGCTGTTTTTT
NA,TRBV7-9,NA,16,TRBJ2-5,CASSLEQGSFGETQYF,TGTGCCAGCAGCTTAGAGCAGGGGAGTTTTGGGGAGACCCAGTACTTC
NA,TRBV18,TRBD1,14,TRBJ2-7,CASSPGQATYEQYF,TGTGCCAGCTCACCGGGACAGGCGACCTACGAGCAGTACTTC
few,TRBV27,TRBD1,13,TRBJ2-7,CASKPGQGAEQYF,TGTGCCAGCAAACCAGGGCAGGGGGCCGAGCAGTACTTC
NA,TRBV6-1,NA,15,TRBJ2-3,CASGARGEGTDTQYF,TGTGCCAGCGGGGCCAGGGGAGAGGGAACAGATACGCAGTATTTT
NA,TRBV27,TRBD2,15,TRBJ2-7,CASSLAGLAAYEQYF,TGTGCCAGCAGTTTAGCGGGACTAGCGGCTTACGAGCAGTACTTC
NA,TRBV6-4,TRBD1,14,TRBJ2-7,CASSGGTGKDEQYF,TGTGCCAGCAGCGGTGGGACAGGGAAGGACGAGCAGTACTTC
NA,TRBV11-3,TRBD2,16,TRBJ2-3,CASSLSTSVNTDTQYF,TGTGCCAGCAGCTTATCGACTAGCGTAAACACAGATACGCAGTATTTT
NA,TRBV10-3,NA,15,TRBJ1-4,CAISAGVSTNEKLFF,TGTGCCATTAGTGCGGGGGTATCGACTAATGAAAAACTGTTTTTT
NA,TRBV6-1,NA,12,TRBJ2-7,CASSSGVGEQYF,TGTGCCAGCAGTTCTGGTGTGGGGGAGCAGTACTTC
NA,TRBV11-3,NA,10,TRBJ2-1,CASRWDEQFF,TGTGCCAGCAGATGGGATGAGCAGTTCTTC
NA,TRBV5-1,TRBD2,19,TRBJ2-2,CASSHRTMRETGSTGELFF,TGCGCCAGCAGCCATCGGACTATGCGGGAGACCGGTAGCACCGGGGAGCTGTTTTTT
NA,TRBV7-9,NA,12,TRBJ1-6,CASSLLGSPLHF,TGTGCCAGCAGCTTATTAGGTTCACCCCTCCACTTT
NA,TRBV4-3,NA,18,TRBJ1-4,CASSQDPPRETTNEKLFF,TGCGCCAGCAGCCAAGATCCACCGAGGGAAACAACTAATGAAAAACTGTTTTTT